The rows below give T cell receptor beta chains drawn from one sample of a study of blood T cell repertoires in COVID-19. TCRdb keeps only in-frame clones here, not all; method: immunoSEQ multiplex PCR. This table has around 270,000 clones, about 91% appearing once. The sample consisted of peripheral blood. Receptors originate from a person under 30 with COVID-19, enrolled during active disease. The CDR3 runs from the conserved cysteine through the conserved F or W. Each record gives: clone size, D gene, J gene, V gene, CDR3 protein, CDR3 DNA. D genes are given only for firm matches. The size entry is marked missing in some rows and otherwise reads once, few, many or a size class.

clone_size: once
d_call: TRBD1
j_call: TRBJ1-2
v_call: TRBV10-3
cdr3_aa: CATDRGNYGYTF
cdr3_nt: TGTGCCACGGACAGGGGCAACTATGGCTACACCTTC

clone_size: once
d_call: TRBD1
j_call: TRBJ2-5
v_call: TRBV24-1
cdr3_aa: CATSRLGQGGETQYF
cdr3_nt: TGTGCCACCAGTCGATTGGGACAGGGGGGGGAGACCCAGTACTTC

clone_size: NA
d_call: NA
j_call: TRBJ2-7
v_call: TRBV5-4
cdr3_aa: CASSYLGGEQYF
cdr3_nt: TGTGCCAGCAGCTATTTAGGGGGCGAGCAGTACTTC

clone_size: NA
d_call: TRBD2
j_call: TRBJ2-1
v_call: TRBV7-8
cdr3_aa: CASSVAGGVSEQFF
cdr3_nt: TGTGCCAGCAGCGTAGCGGGAGGGGTTTCCGAGCAGTTCTTC

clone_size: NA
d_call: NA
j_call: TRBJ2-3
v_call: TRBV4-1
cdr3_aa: CASSQDPLATKGTDTQYF
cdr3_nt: TGCGCCAGCAGCCAAGACCCCCTAGCGACGAAGGGGACAGATACGCAGTATTTT

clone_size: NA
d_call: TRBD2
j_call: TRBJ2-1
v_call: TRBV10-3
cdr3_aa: CAISESRTTGTSVLISYNEQFF
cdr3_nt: TGTGCCATCAGTGAGTCGAGGACTACCGGGACTAGCGTACTTATCTCCTACAATGAGCAGTTCTTC

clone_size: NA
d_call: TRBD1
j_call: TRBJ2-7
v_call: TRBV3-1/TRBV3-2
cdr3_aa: CASSQSRGIYEQYF
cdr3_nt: TGTGCCAGCAGCCAGAGCAGGGGGATCTACGAGCAGTACTTC

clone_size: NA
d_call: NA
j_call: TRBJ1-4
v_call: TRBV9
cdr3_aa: CASSPDPFNSEKLFF
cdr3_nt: TGTGCCAGCAGCCCCGATCCCTTTAATAGTGAAAAACTGTTTTTT

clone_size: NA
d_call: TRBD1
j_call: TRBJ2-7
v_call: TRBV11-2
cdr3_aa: CASSLGQGRYEQYF
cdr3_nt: TGTGCCAGCAGCTTAGGACAGGGACGTTACGAGCAGTACTTC

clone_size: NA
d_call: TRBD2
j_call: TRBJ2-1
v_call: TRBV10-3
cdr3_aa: CAIYPGTSGNNEQFF
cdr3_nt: TGTGCCATATACCCGGGGACTAGCGGGAACAATGAGCAGTTCTTC

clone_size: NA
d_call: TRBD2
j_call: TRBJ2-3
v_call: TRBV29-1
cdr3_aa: CSVETSGGTDTQYF
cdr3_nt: TGCAGCGTTGAAACTAGCGGGGGCACAGATACGCAGTATTTT

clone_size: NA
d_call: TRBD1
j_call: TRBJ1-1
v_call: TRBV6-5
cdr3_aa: CASSYAGGNTEAFF
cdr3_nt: TGTGCCAGCAGTTACGCAGGGGGGAACACTGAAGCTTTCTTT

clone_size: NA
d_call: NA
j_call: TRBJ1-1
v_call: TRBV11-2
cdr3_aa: CASSPNTEAFF
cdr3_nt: TGTGCCAGCAGCCCAAACACTGAAGCTTTCTTT